This T cell receptor (beta chain) was sequenced in a study of long-term antiretroviral therapy in people with HIV. Findings and limits, study-wide: Dominating the repertoire at all time points were the clones that expanded before ART. ART adherence, viral resistance and therapy changes went undocumented.

Germline loops: CDR1 SGHVS, CDR2 FQNEAQ. V dropped 6 bases and J dropped 5 bases, with 16 bases sitting between them. CDR3 length: 14 amino acids. Cryopreserved PBMC, at roughly 0.85-11 million per sample, were present before DNA extraction. Comments on this clone: Its antigen is still unknown.

They ran version v3.0 of the immunoSEQ assay at survey level. Clones were sequenced by immunoSEQ multiplex PCR, and TCRdb holds only the in-frame ones, with some missing. The data contain some 23,000 clones, about 80% of them singletons. This sequence originates from a woman aged 40 to 49 with HIV. Sequencing was performed on unsorted PBMCs, taken 1.1 years before starting antiretroviral therapy. The chain joins TRBV7-8 to TRBJ2-5; TRBD2 might be the D (5 bases). In DNA form, the CDR3 reads TGTGCCAGCAGACTAGACTTGGGCCATGAGACCCAGTACTTC. This gives the protein CASRLDLGHETQYF.